Included here is one T cell receptor beta chain sequence, with context. Its matching antigen is unknown. Other DNA sequences from this sample encode an identical CDR3 as well. Repertoires were generated with immunoSEQ multiplex PCR, while TCRdb's copy carries only in-frame clones and drops some. This sample yields roughly 420,000 clones, of which roughly 89% are seen a single time; about 2.5% belongs to the top ten. The CDR3 runs to 15 residues. Germline V gives CDR1 KGHSH, CDR2 LQKENI. J gave up 1 base and V 3 bases, and 3 bases lay outside the gene matches. These data originate in a study of Ad26.COV2.S vaccination and SARS-CoV-2 variants. Overall study context: This donor came from the COV1001 trial of Ad26.COV2.S. Intramuscular Ad26.COV2.S at 5x10^10 or 1x10^11 viral particles. Whole-study findings and limits: There was a possibility that the TCR breadth and depth analyses underestimated total T cell responses.

Treatment: roughly 19 received Ad26.COV2.S at low or high dose, single or two shots; several received placebo; per-sample allocation not given. On day 63 after the first injection, vaccine and placebo recipients gave samples. This receptor was identified in a person between 18 and 60 years old who received the Ad26.COV2.S COVID-19 vaccine or a placebo. The sequenced sample was peripheral blood, obtained in a trial of Ad26.COV2.S vaccine versus placebo. This chain links TRBV18 with TRBJ2-1; TRBD2 matches at 7 bases. CDR3 protein: CASSPPSGSYNEQFF. DNA for the CDR3: TGTGCCAGCTCACCGCCTAGCGGTTCCTACAATGAGCAGTTCTTC.